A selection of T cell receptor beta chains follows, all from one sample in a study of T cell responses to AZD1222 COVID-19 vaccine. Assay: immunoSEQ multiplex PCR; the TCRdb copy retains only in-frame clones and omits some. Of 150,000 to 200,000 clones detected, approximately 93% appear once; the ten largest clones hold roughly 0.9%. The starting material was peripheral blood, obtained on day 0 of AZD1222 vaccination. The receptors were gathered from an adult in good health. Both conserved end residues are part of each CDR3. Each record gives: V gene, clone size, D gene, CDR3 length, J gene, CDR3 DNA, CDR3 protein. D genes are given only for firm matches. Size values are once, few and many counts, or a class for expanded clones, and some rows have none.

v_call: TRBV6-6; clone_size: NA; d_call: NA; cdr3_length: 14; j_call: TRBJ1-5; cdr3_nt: TGTGCCAGCACCTTGAGCGGGGGCAATCAGCCCCAGCATTTT; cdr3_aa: CASTLSGGNQPQHF
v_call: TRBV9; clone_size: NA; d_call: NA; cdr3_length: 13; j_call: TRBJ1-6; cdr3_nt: TGTGCCAGCAGCGTAGATTCTGGTTCACCCCTCCACTTT; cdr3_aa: CASSVDSGSPLHF
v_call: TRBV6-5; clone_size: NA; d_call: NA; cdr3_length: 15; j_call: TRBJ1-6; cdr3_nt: TGTGCCAGCAGTCCGACGACGGGCTTAGGTTCACCCCTCCACTTT; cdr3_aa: CASSPTTGLGSPLHF
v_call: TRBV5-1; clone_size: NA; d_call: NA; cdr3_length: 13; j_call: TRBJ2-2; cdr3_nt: TGCGCCAGCAGCTCCTCCTCCCCCGGGGAGCTGTTTTTT; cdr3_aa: CASSSSSPGELFF
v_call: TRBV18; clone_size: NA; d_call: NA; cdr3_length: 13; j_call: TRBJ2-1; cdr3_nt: TGTGCCAGCTCACCCCAAGGGTACAATGAGCAGTTCTTC; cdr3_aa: CASSPQGYNEQFF
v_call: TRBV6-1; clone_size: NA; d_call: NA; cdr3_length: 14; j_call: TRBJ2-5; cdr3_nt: TGTGCCAGCAGTGAAGGACCGACAAAAGAGACCCAGTACTTC; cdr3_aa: CASSEGPTKETQYF
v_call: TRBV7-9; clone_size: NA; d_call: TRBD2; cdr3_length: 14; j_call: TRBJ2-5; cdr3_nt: TGTGCCAGCAGCTTCGGCGGGAGGGAGGAGACCCAGTACTTC; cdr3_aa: CASSFGGREETQYF
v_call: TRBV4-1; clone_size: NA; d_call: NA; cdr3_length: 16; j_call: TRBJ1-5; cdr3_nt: TGCGCCAGCAGCCAAGGTTACGCGCGAGGAAATCAGCCCCAGCATTTT; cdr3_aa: CASSQGYARGNQPQHF
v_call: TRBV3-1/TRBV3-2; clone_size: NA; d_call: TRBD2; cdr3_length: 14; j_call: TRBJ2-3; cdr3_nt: TGTGCCAGCAGCCAAGGCGGGGGAGAAGATACGCAGTATTTT; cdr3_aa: CASSQGGGEDTQYF
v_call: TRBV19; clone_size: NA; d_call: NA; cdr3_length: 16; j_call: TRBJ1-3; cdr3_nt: TGTGCCAGTAGTATAGGTTTACCCCTTACTGGAAACACCATATATTTT; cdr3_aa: CASSIGLPLTGNTIYF
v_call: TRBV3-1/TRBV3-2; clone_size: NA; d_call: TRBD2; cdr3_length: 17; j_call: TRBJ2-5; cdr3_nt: TGTGCCAGCAGCCAAGGGTCGGCTAGCGGGGCCATGGAGACCCAGTACTTC; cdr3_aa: CASSQGSASGAMETQYF
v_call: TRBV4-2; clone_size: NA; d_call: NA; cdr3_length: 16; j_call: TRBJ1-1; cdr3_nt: TGTGCCAGCAGCCAAGAGAGGGGTCTTCCGAACACTGAAGCTTTCTTT; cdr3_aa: CASSQERGLPNTEAFF
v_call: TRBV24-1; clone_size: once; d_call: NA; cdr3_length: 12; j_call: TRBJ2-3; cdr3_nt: TGTGCCACCAGTGGGTCTACAGATACGCAGTATTTT; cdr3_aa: CATSGSTDTQYF
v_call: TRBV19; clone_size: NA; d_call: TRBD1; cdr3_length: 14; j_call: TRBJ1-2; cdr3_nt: TGTGCCAGCCGGACAGGGGGCGGAGGCTATGGCTACACCTTC; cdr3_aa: CASRTGGGGYGYTF
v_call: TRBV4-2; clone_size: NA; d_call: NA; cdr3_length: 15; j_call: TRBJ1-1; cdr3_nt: TGTGCCAGCAGCCAGGGGCGGCAGGGAAGCACTGAAGCTTTCTTT; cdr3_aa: CASSQGRQGSTEAFF
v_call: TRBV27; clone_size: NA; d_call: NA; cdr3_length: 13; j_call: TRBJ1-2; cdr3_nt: TGTGCCAGCAGAGCAACGGAGACCTATGGCTACACCTTC; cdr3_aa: CASRATETYGYTF
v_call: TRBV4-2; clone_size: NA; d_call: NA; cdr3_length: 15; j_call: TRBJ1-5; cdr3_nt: TGTGCCAGCAGCCTAGTTGGAAACGGCGATCAGCCCCAGCATTTT; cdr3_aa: CASSLVGNGDQPQHF
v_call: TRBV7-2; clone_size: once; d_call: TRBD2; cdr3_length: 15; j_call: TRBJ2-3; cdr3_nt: TGTGCCAGCAGCTTAGTAGCGGGGGCCGGAGATACGCAGTATTTT; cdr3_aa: CASSLVAGAGDTQYF
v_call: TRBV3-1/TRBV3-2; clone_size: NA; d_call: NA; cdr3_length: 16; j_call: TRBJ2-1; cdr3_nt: TGTGCCAGCAGCCGCCCGCTAGGGAGCTCCTACAATGAGCAGTTCTTC; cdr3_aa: CASSRPLGSSYNEQFF
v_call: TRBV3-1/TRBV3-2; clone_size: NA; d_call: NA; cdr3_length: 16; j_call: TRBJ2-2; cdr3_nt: TGTGCCAGCAGCCCCATCGTTCGAGTCATCCCCGGGGAGCTGTTTTTT; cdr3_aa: CASSPIVRVIPGELFF
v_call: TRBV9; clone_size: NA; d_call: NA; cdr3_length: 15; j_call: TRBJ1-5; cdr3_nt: TGTGCCAGCAGCGTATCAGGTTATAGCAATCAGCCCCAGCATTTT; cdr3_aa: CASSVSGYSNQPQHF
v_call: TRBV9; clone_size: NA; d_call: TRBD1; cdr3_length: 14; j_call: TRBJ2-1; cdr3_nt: TGTGCCAGCAGCGCGAGGGGGCAATGGGATGAGCAGTTCTTC; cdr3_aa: CASSARGQWDEQFF
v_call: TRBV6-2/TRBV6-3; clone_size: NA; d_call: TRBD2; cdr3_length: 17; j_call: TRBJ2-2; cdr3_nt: TGTGCCAGCAGTTGGACTAGCGGGGGGGCCTACACCGGGGAGCTGTTTTTT; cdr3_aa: CASSWTSGGAYTGELFF
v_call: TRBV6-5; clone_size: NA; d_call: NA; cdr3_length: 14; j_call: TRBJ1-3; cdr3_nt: TGTGCCAGCATGGGGGTAACAGGGAAAAACACCATATATTTT; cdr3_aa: CASMGVTGKNTIYF
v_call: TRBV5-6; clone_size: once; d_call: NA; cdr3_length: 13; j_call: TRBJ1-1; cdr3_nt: TGTGCCAGCAGCTTCTGGGGGTACACTGAAGCTTTCTTT; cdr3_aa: CASSFWGYTEAFF
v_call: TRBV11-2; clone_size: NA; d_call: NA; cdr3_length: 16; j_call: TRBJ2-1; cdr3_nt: TGTGCCAGCAGCCGGACGGCCGACTTCTCCTACAATGAGCAGTTCTTC; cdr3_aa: CASSRTADFSYNEQFF
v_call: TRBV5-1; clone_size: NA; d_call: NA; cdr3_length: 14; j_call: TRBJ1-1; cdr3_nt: TGCGCCAGCAGCTTTGAGGGACCCAACACTGAAGCTTTCTTT; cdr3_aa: CASSFEGPNTEAFF
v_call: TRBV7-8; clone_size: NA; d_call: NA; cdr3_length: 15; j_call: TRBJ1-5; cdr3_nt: TGTGCCAGCAGTCGTGGGACGGTCAGCAATCAGCCCCAGCATTTT; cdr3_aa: CASSRGTVSNQPQHF
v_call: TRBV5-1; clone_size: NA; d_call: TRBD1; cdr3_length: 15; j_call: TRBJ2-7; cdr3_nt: TGCGCCAGCAGCGGCGGGACAGGGGGCCTCTACGAGCAGTACTTC; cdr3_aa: CASSGGTGGLYEQYF
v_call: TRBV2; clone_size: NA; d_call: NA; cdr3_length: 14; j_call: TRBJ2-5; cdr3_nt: TGTGCCAGCAGTGAAAACGGGGGACGAGAGACCCAGTACTTC; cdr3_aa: CASSENGGRETQYF
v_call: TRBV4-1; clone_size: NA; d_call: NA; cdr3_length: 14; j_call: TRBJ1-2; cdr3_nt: TGCGCCAGCAGCCAAGGGACGGGCTCCTATGGCTACACCTTC; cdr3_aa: CASSQGTGSYGYTF
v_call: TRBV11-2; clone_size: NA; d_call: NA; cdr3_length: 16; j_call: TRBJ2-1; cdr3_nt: TGTGCCAGCAGTAGGGCCTCCGCACTAGACGGCAATGAGCAGTTCTTC; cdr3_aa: CASSRASALDGNEQFF
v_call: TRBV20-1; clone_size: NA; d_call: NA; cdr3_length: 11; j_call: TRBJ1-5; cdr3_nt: TGCAGTGTTAAGGGGAATCAGCCCCAGCATTTT; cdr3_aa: CSVKGNQPQHF
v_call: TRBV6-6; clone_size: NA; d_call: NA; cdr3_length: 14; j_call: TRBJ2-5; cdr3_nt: TGTGCCAGCAGTTATAGTACGCTCCAAGAGACCCAGTACTTC; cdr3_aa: CASSYSTLQETQYF
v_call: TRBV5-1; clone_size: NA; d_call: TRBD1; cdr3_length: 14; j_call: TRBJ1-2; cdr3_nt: TGCGCCAGCAGCTTGGACAGGGGGGACTATGGCTACACCTTC; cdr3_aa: CASSLDRGDYGYTF
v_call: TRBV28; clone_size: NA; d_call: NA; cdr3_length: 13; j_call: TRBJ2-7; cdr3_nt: TGTGCCAGCAGTCCCCCAGGCCTCCACGAGCAGTACTTC; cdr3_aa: CASSPPGLHEQYF
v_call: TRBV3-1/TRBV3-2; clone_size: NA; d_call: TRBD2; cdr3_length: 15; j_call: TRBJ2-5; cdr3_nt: TGTGCCAGCAGCCTGGGACTAGCGGGGGAAGAGACCCAGTACTTC; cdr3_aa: CASSLGLAGEETQYF